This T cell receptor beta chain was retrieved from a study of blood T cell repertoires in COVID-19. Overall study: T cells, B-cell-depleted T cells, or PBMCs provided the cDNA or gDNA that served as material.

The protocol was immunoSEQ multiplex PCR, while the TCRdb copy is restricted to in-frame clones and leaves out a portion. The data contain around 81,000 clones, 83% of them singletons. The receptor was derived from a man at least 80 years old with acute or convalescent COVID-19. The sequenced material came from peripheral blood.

The chain's CDR3 is CASSDGQGAWEKLFF. For the CDR3, the DNA is TGTGCCAGCAGCGACGGACAGGGGGCTTGGGAAAAACTGTTTTTT. V and J are TRBV7-8 and TRBJ1-4, with TRBD1 identical over 11 bases. After removal of 5 bases from V and 8 bases from J, the junction contained 7 bases not matched to a gene. Germline lookup yields CDR1 SGHVS and CDR2 FQNEAQ. This CDR3 has 15 amino acids.